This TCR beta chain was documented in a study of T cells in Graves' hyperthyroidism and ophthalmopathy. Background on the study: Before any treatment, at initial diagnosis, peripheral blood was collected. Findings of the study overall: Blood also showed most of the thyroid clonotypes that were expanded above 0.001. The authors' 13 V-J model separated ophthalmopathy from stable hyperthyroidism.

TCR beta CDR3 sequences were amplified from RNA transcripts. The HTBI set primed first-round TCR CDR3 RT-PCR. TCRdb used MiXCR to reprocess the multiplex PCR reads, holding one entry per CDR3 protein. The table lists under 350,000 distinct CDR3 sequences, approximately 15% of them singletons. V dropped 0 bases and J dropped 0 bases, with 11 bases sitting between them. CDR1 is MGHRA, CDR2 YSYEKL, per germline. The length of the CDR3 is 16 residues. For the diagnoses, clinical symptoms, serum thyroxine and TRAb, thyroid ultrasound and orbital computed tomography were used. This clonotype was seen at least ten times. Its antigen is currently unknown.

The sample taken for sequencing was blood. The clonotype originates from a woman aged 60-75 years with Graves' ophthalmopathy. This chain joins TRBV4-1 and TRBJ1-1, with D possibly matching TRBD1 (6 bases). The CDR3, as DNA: TGCGCCAGCAGCCAAGATCTCTACAGGGTGAACACTGAAGCTTTCTTT. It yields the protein CASSQDLYRVNTEAFF.